One T cell receptor beta chain is described in this entry. The data are from a study of blood T cell repertoires in COVID-19. Germline assignment: CDR1 MNHEY and CDR2 SMNVEV (reference sequence). V lost 7 bases to trimming and J lost 3 bases; unmatched junction nucleotides: 12. CDR3 length: 16 residues. The table came from immunoSEQ multiplex PCR; TCRdb's copy has only in-frame clones and leaves some out. The table records under 200,000 clones, under 95% of them present only once. J is TRBJ1-2 and V is TRBV27, with 9 bases that match TRBD1. Sample: peripheral blood. The receptor was isolated from a young man with COVID-19, enrolled during active disease. DNA of the CDR3: TGTGCCAGCACCAAGAGGGACAGGGAAAGTGACTATGGCTACACCTTC. Protein sequence: CASTKRDRESDYGYTF.